A selection of T cell receptor beta chains follows, all from one sample in a study of cytomegalovirus exposure and HLA in healthy donors. Produced via immunoSEQ multiplex PCR; TCRdb's table is partial and in-frame only. The specimen's table records approximately 76,000 clones. The sequencing sample was made of PBMCs. The receptors originated from a man aged 18 to 30 in good health and CMV-seropositive. Both conserved end residues are part of each CDR3. D genes are given only for firm matches.

v_call	j_call	d_call	cdr3_aa	cdr3_nt
TRBV28	TRBJ1-2	NA	CASRTLYGGGYTF	TGTGCCAGCAGGACCCTATACGGAGGCGGCTACACCTTC
TRBV5-4	TRBJ2-7	NA	CASSSLTQSGGQYF	TGTGCCAGCAGCTCCCTCACACAATCGGGGGGCCAGTACTTC
TRBV5-1	TRBJ2-5	TRBD1	CASSTDREIETQYF	TGCGCCAGCAGCACGGACAGGGAGATAGAGACCCAGTACTTC
TRBV27	TRBJ2-3	NA	CASSDSWSTDTQYF	TGTGCCAGCAGTGACTCCTGGAGCACAGATACGCAGTATTTT
TRBV6-6	TRBJ1-6	NA	CASSYGPGGEGSPLHF	TGTGCCAGCAGTTACGGGCCGGGGGGCGAAGGATCACCCCTCCACTTT
TRBV4-2	TRBJ2-7	TRBD2	CASSERGLADSYEQYF	TGTGCCAGCAGCGAGCGGGGACTAGCGGACAGCTACGAGCAGTACTTC
TRBV7-2	TRBJ2-1	TRBD2	CASSLGPLAGGLNEQFF	TGTGCCAGCAGCTTAGGGCCTCTAGCGGGAGGGTTGAATGAGCAGTTCTTC
TRBV9	TRBJ1-4	TRBD1	CASSVGDRPTNEKLFF	TGTGCCAGCAGCGTAGGGGACAGGCCAACTAATGAAAAACTGTTTTTT
TRBV2	TRBJ1-1	NA	CASSGGGLNTEAFF	TGTGCCAGCAGTGGGGGGGGGCTTAACACTGAAGCTTTCTTT
TRBV29-1	TRBJ1-1	NA	CSVGRANTEAFF	TGCAGCGTTGGCAGGGCGAACACTGAAGCTTTCTTT
TRBV28	TRBJ1-1	NA	CASSFSGGWGTEAFF	TGTGCCAGCAGTTTTTCCGGGGGGTGGGGTACTGAAGCTTTCTTT
TRBV7-8	TRBJ2-3	TRBD2	CASSDPGLAGSTDTQYF	TGTGCCAGCAGCGATCCGGGACTAGCGGGGTCTACAGATACGCAGTATTTT
TRBV5-6	TRBJ2-7	NA	CASSSQGAVSREYF	TGTGCCAGCAGCTCACAGGGAGCCGTTAGTCGTGAGTACTTC